The 13 T cell receptor beta chains in this list originate from one sample, sequenced in a study of T cells in Graves' hyperthyroidism and ophthalmopathy. TCR beta CDR3 regions were amplified from RNA transcripts. Initially, a first-round RT-PCR of the TCR CDR3 employed the HTBI primer set. One entry per CDR3 protein, called by TCRdb with MiXCR from the multiplex PCR reads. The sample holds about 600,000 distinct CDR3 sequences, 15% to 20% seen once. Source material: blood. The receptors here all came from a woman in her thirties or forties with Graves' ophthalmopathy.

This clonotype has only a few counts. The chain carries TRBV6-2 or TRBV6-3 and TRBJ1-1; D is perhaps TRBD1 (5 bases). The CDR3 spans 14 residues. Trimming removed 4 bases from V and 8 bases from J, with 17 bases in between. Germline loops: CDR1 MNHEY, CDR2 SVGEGT. This CDR3 is CASSLSGTIGEAFF. DNA of the CDR3: TGTGCCAGCAGTTTGTCAGGGACCATAGGGGAAGCTTTCTTT.

The chain employs TRBV18 and TRBJ2-2; 14 positions match TRBD2. The trim removed 3 bases at V and 7 bases at J, leaving 4 bases unmatched. The germline V gene encodes CDR1 KGHSH and CDR2 LQKENI. The CDR3 contains 16 residues. The CDR3 DNA is TGTGCCAGCTCACCCGGACTAGCGGGAGGATTCGGGGAGCTGTTTTTT. Translating gives CASSPGLAGGFGELFF.

This clonotype was detected ten times or more. The genes are TRBV28 and TRBJ2-1; TRBD2 aligns across 7 bases. The CDR3 is 15 residues long. V lost 6 bases and J lost 6; bases outside the gene matches: 11. The germline CDR1 and CDR2 sequences are MDHEN and SYDVKM. The CDR3 coding sequence is TGTGCCAGCAGCAACGGGGGGACTGGTGTCAATGAGCAGTTCTTC. It codes for CASSNGGTGVNEQFF. The whole variable domain, filled in from reference TRBV28 and TRBJ2-1, reads DVKVTQSSRYLVKRTGEKVFLECVQDMDHENMFWYRQDPGLGLRLIYFSYDVKMKEKGDIPEGYSVSREKKERFSLILESASTNQTSMYLCASSNGGTGVNEQFFGPGTRLTVL.

V and J are TRBV15 and TRBJ1-4; perhaps TRBD1 as D (6 bases). Germline-derived CDR1 and CDR2 are LNHNV and YYDKDF (reference sequence). The CDR3 runs to 15 residues. V lost 5 bases, J lost 8 bases, and 18 bases lay in between. CDR3 sequence (DNA): TGTGCCACCAGCCGCTCCCGGGACATGGAAGAAAAACTGTTTTTT. Translated, it gives CATSRSRDMEEKLFF.

CDR3 DNA: TGTGCCAGCAGAGCGGGGGGAACTAGCACAGATACGCAGTATTTT. Amino acids: CASRAGGTSTDTQYF. The rearrangement joins TRBV6-1 to TRBJ2-3, with 9 bases that match TRBD2. The CDR3 spans 15 residues. Trimming removed 6 bases from V and 0 bases from J; junction bases left unmatched: 4. Per germline, CDR1 MNHNS and CDR2 SASEGT.

This clonotype was recorded at least ten times. The chain is built from TRBV3-1 and TRBJ1-1; D is uncertain. The CDR3 has 13 amino acids. CDR1 and CDR2 from the germline V gene are LGHDT and YNNKEL (reference sequence). The V end was cut by 1 base, the J end by 2 bases, with 5 bases between. The CDR3 sequence is CASSQGGNTEAFF. The DNA of the CDR3 is TGTGCCAGCAGCCAAGGGGGAAACACTGAAGCTTTCTTT.

This clonotype was counted many times. The chain employs TRBV27 and TRBJ1-5; D is ambiguous. Trimming shortened V by 5 bases and J by 6 bases, and 14 bases separated the two germline ends. There are 14 residues in the CDR3. Germline-derived CDR1 and CDR2 are MNHEY and SMNVEV (reference sequence). This CDR3 reads CASSPGSSGQPQHF. The CDR3 DNA reads as TGTGCCAGCAGTCCCGGGTCCTCGGGTCAGCCCCAGCATTTT.

This clonotype was seen many times. V usage is TRBV30 and J usage is TRBJ1-4; 8 bases are a match to TRBD1. This CDR3 region has 14 residues. V gave up 4 bases and J gave up 8 bases; unmatched junction bases: 9. The germline gives CDR1 GTSNPN, CDR2 SVGIG (reference sequence). The CDR3 protein is CAWTGGTGREKLFF. The CDR3 region has the DNA TGTGCCTGGACAGGGGGCACGGGGCGCGAAAAACTGTTTTTT.

In its sample, this clonotype was seen many times. The chain carries TRBV6-1 and TRBJ2-1, with TRBD1 as a possible D gene (6 bases). Germline CDR1 is MNHNS and CDR2 is SASEGT. This CDR3 comprises 13 residues. The V and J ends lost 2 bases and 13 bases respectively, with 15 bases between them. CDR3 in DNA: TGTGCCAGCAGTGAACGAGGGGGACCCCACCAGTTCTTC. Translation gives CASSERGGPHQFF.

The V gene is TRBV20-1, the J gene TRBJ1-4, with a tentative D call TRBD1 (6 bases). V shed 3 bases and J shed 8 bases, with 16 bases lying between them. CDR3 size: 14 residues. Per germline, CDR1 DFQATT and CDR2 SNEGSKA (reference sequence). The DNA of the CDR3 is TGCAGTGCTAGGGCAGGGGATTCGTGGGAAAAACTGTTTTTT. Its protein product is CSARAGDSWEKLFF.

This clonotype was recorded at least ten times. V is TRBV7-8 and J is TRBJ2-3; D perhaps matches TRBD2 (6 bases). The CDR3 runs 17 residues. V shed 8 bases and J shed 3 bases, with 24 bases lying between them. CDR1 SGHVS and CDR2 FQNEAQ come from the germline V gene. CDR3 DNA: TGTGCCAGCCTTGGGGGGAGGACGGAGGGAAGAACAGATACGCAGTATTTT. Translation: CASLGGRTEGRTDTQYF. Together with reference TRBV7-8 and TRBJ2-3, the CDR3 gives the full variable domain: GAGVSQSPRYKVAKRGQDVALRCDPISGHVSLFWYQQALGQGPEFLTYFQNEAQLDKSGLPSDRFFAERPEGSVSTLKIQRTQQEDSAVYLCASLGGRTEGRTDTQYFGPGTRLTVL.

This clonotype was recorded a few times. In DNA, the CDR3 is TGTGCCAGCAGTCCAGGGACTAGCGGTGTGTACCAAGAGACCCAGTACTTC. This encodes CASSPGTSGVYQETQYF. The chain has TRBV12-3 or TRBV12-4 and TRBJ2-5; 11 bases map to TRBD2. The junction had 8 bases not matched to a gene; V was cut back by 5 bases and J by 0 bases. The CDR3 sequence is 17 residues long.

This clonotype was observed a few times. The chain combines TRBV2 with TRBJ1-5; 9 nucleotides align to TRBD1. V shed 6 bases and J 4 bases; nucleotides not matched to a gene: 7. Germline values: CDR1 SNHLY, CDR2 FYNNEI. The CDR3 is made up of 15 amino acids. CDR3 sequence reads: CASRRGTGKNQPQHF. CDR3 nucleotides: TGTGCCAGCAGGAGAGGGACAGGGAAAAATCAGCCCCAGCATTTT. The whole variable domain, remainder taken from reference TRBV2 and TRBJ1-5, is EPEVTQTPSHQVTQMGQEVILRCVPISNHLYFYWYRQILGQKVEFLVSFYNNEISEKSEIFDDQFSVERPDGSNFTLKIRSTKLEDSAMYFCASRRGTGKNQPQHFGDGTRLSIL.